This is a list of T cell receptor beta chains from one sample in a study of T cell responses to AZD1222 COVID-19 vaccine. Profiling relied on immunoSEQ multiplex PCR, and the TCRdb table lists in-frame clones only, not all of them. The sample includes some 150,000 clones, about 93% of them seen just once. The input for sequencing was peripheral blood, taken on day 0 of AZD1222 vaccination. All receptors derive from an adult in good health. CDR3s leave out the opening cysteine and the closing phenylalanine or tryptophan.

v_call	j_call	cdr3_aa
TRBV10-3	TRBJ2-1	AISENGNEQF
TRBV5-5	TRBJ2-1	ASSETPFPLDEQF
TRBV25-1	TRBJ1-2	ASSEGQGSGYT
TRBV11-3	TRBJ2-1	ASSHRGLAGGEQF
TRBV7-3	TRBJ2-2	ASSSGGPGTGELF
TRBV6-6	TRBJ2-5	ASSGLAGGRQETQY
TRBV4-3	TRBJ2-1	ASSQDRAPYNEQF
TRBV6-1	TRBJ1-6	ASSEIVIASSPLH
TRBV6-5	TRBJ1-2	ASSYRTDRNYGYT
TRBV3-1/TRBV3-2	TRBJ2-2	ASSHQAHGEANTGELF
TRBV13	TRBJ1-2	ASSLLERGLGGYT
TRBV13	TRBJ2-3	ASSPWGTDTQY
TRBV18	TRBJ2-7	ASSPRGYEQY
TRBV4-1	TRBJ1-6	ASSQDRAYNSPLH
TRBV6-5	TRBJ1-2	ASSQAGEWGYT
TRBV4-3	TRBJ2-7	ASSQDVAGAYEQY
TRBV18	TRBJ1-6	ASSQTRRSIPSPLH
TRBV20-1	TRBJ1-5	SASQGTDQPQH
TRBV2	TRBJ1-1	ASTPGTPNTEAF
TRBV21-1	TRBJ1-2	ASYLPRTGVNYGYT
TRBV18	TRBJ2-3	ASSPQLVNTQY
TRBV4-3	TRBJ2-3	ASSQRGSGGNTDTQY
TRBV4-3	TRBJ2-1	ASSQVAGEGNEQF
TRBV12-3/TRBV12-4	TRBJ1-3	ASRPWGNTIY
TRBV5-4	TRBJ1-5	ASSLTPENQPQH
TRBV9	TRBJ2-3	ASSVATTGGPADTQY
TRBV4-3	TRBJ1-1	ASSQDQGWGAEAF
TRBV5-4	TRBJ2-1	ASSPTLGAGGSYNEQF
TRBV2	TRBJ2-7	ASNSRDRGWEQY
TRBV29-1	TRBJ1-2	SVVGRLGGYT
TRBV4-2	TRBJ2-7	ASSQVTGISSYEQY
TRBV28	TRBJ1-2	ASTFTRTLLYGYT
TRBV6-6	TRBJ1-5	ASAPGGGRPQH
TRBV6-5	TRBJ1-4	ASRDRSGLNEKLF
TRBV28	TRBJ2-7	ASRPRTRNEQY
TRBV28	TRBJ1-6	ASSTWAGLYNSPLH
TRBV7-2	TRBJ2-2	ASSLSGGIGPGELF
TRBV24-1	TRBJ1-5	ATSDPGTGGFQPQH
TRBV20-1	TRBJ2-7	SAGGGGTPGYEQY
TRBV5-5	TRBJ2-7	ATSTATWSYEQY
TRBV5-1	TRBJ1-1	ASSVFTGTAIGAF
TRBV7-9	TRBJ2-7	ASSRVRGTSYEQY
TRBV6-2/TRBV6-3	TRBJ1-5	ASSYLYQPQH
TRBV11-2	TRBJ2-7	ASSAASPYEQY
TRBV9	TRBJ1-3	ASSVPPPSFCGNTIY
TRBV10-3	TRBJ2-1	AISEGIYNEQF
TRBV7-8	TRBJ2-7	ASSLDTLYEQY
TRBV4-1	TRBJ2-7	ASSHPDRGGNEQY
TRBV6-2/TRBV6-3	TRBJ2-3	ASSSSVNTQY
TRBV7-8	TRBJ1-1	ASSPGRSNTEAF
TRBV29-1	TRBJ1-1	SVELPRAF
TRBV5-4	TRBJ2-5	ASSLPQGASGGLYQETQY